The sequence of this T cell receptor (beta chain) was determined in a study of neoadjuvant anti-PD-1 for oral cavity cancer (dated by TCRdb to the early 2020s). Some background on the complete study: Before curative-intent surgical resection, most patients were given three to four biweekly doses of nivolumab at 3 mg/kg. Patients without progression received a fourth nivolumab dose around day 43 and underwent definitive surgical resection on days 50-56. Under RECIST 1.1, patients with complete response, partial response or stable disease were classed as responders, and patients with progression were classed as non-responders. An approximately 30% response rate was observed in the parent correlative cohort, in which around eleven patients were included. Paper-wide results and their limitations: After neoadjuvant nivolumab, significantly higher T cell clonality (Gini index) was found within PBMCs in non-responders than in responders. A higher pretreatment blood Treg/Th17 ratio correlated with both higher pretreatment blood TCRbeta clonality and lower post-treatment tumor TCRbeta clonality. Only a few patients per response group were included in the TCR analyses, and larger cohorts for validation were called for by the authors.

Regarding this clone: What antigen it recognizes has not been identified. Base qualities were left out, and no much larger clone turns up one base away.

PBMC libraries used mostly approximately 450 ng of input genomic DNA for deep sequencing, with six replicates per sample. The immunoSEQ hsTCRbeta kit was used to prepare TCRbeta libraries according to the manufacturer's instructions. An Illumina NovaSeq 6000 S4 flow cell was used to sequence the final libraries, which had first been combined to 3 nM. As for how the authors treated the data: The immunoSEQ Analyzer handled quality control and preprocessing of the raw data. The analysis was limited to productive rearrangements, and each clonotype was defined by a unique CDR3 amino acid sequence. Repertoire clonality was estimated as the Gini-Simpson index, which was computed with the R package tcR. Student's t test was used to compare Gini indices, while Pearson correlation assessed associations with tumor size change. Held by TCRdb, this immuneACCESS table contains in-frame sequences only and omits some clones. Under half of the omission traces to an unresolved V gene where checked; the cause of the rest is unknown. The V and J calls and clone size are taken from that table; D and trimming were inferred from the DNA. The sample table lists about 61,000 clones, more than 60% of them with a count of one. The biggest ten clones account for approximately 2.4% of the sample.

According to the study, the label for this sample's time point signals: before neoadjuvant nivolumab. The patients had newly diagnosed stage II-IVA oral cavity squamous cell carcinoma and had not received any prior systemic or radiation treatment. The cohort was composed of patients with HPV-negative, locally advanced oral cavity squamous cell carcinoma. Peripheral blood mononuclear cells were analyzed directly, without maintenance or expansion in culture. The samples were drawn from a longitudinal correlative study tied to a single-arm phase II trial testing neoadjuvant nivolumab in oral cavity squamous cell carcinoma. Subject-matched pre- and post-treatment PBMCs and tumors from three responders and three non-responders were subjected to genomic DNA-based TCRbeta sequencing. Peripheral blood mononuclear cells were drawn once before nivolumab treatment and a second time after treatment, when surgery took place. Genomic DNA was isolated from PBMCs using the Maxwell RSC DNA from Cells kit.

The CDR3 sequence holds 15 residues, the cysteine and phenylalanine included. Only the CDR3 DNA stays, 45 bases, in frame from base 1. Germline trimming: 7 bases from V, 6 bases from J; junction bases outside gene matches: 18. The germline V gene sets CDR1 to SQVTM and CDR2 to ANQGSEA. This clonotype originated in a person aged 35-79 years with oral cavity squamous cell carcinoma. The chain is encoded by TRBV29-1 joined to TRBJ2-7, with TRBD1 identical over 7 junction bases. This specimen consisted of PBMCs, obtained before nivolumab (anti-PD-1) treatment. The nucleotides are TGCAGCGGTGGGGACAGCCACCCGACGAGGGGCGAGCAGTACTTC. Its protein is CSGGDSHPTRGEQYF.